The present TCR beta chain was sequenced within a study of response to subunit inactivated influenza vaccine. Comment on this clonotype: Its target is unknown. Given a much more abundant clone one base away, this may be a read error. The missing conserved phenylalanine or tryptophan at the end of this CDR3 makes a read error likely.

The study's findings and limits: T cells newly recruited by each seasonal influenza vaccination are few, the authors suggested.

V dropped 5 bases and J dropped 4 bases, with 8 bases sitting between them. This CDR3 spans 12 amino acids. The germline V gene encodes CDR1 LGHDT and CDR2 YNNKEL (reference sequence). A single record per CDR3 protein comes from TCRdb applying MiXCR to the RT-PCR reads. The table includes 650,000 to 800,000 distinct CDR3 sequences, around 13% detected once. The sample was PBMCs from blood, taken around 15 days before vaccination. The V gene is TRBV3-1, the J gene TRBJ2-5; D perhaps matches TRBD2 (7 bases). The receptor was isolated from a man aged 45-60 years who received an inactivated influenza vaccine. CDR3 in DNA: TGTGCCAGCAGCAGGGGGGGAGAGACCCAGTACTTG. Protein product: CASSRGGETQYL.